The TCR beta chain described here comes from a study of shared clonotypes between healthy human individuals. As for the study in general: The study drew on two women and a few men aged 18 to 49 as donors. CD4 naive and CD4 memory each took three plates per donor, while CD8 naive took two and CD8 memory one.

Using immunoSEQ multiplex PCR, the repertoire was profiled, and TCRdb retains in-frame clones only, with some absent. The sample consists of a few hundred thousand clones, almost 97% of them appearing once. CDR3 length: 14 amino acids. J was trimmed by 5 bases and V by 7 bases; bases with no gene match: 8. The germline V gene encodes CDR1 SGHRS and CDR2 YFSETQ. General study results and limits: Generation of non-shared clonotypes was less probable than generation of clonotypes shared by all four donors.

About this clone: Its antigen remains unidentified.

The origin of this receptor is a woman in her twenties or thirties in good health. The specimen sequenced was naive CD4+ T cells sorted from blood. As to subset: CD45RA+ positively selected. The chain uses TRBV5-1 and TRBJ2-1; 8 nucleotides line up with TRBD2. The chain's CDR3 is CASRRLAHDNEQFF. The CDR3 region has the DNA TGCGCCAGCCGCCGACTAGCGCATGACAATGAGCAGTTCTTC.